Each of the 2 T cell receptor beta chains below was sequenced from the same sample in a study of blood T cells in healthy people across ages. A second 7 to 11 cycle PCR used barcoded and J-beta primers. In TCRdb, the 5' RACE reads were re-called with MiXCR into one record per CDR3 protein. The sample has 1 million or so distinct CDR3 sequences, less than 25% seen once; the top ten hold less than 0.85%. Another study also made use of these data, one on T cells of mothers and their children.

The material sequenced was blood. These receptors all stem from a girl aged 2 to 10 in good health.

The V call is TRBV5-1, the J call TRBJ1-2; 7 bases align to TRBD1. This CDR3 contains 15 residues. Germline loops: CDR1 SGHRS, CDR2 YFSETQ. The junction had 12 bases not matched to a gene; V was cut back by 4 bases and J by 6 bases. This chain's CDR3 is CASSPSGQEVNGYTF. The CDR3 DNA sequence: TGCGCCAGCAGCCCGAGCGGACAGGAGGTCAATGGCTACACCTTC.

The sample holds a few counts of this clonotype. This chain's CDR3 is CASSDRDRESNQPQHF. The CDR3 region has the DNA TGTGCCAGCAGTGACCGGGACCGGGAGAGCAATCAGCCCCAGCATTTT. This chain uses TRBV6-1 with TRBJ1-5, with a weak D call TRBD1 (5 bases). The V gene's germline CDR1 is MNHNS and CDR2 SASEGT. This CDR3 is 16 amino acids long. Trimming took 3 bases from V and 1 from J, leaving 13 bases between them.